This T cell receptor beta chain was observed in a study of neurological immune-mediated disorders. Study-wide points: In HTLV-1-associated myelopathy, TCR clonal expansion was greatest, whereas multiple sclerosis had the least, falling below healthy controls.

This clonotype was detected many times. Its antigen is currently unknown. The V gene end was trimmed by 4 bases and the J gene end by 7 bases; junction bases not matched to a gene: 9. The CDR3 has 15 amino acids. Germline assignment: CDR1 LGHDT and CDR2 YNNKEL (reference sequence). Time point defined: longitudinal time-point 3. With 10-nucleotide random UMIs, 5'RACE was used to make the cDNA. TCRdb fed the 5' RACE reads into MiXCR, producing one record per CDR3 protein. The sample lists about 81,000 distinct CDR3 sequences, around 4.7% seen once, with 5.7% in the top ten. This sequence was found in a woman in her sixties with multiple sclerosis. What was sequenced was PBMCs. The chain uses TRBV3-1 and TRBJ2-2; 7 bases are a match to TRBD1. The CDR3 DNA reads TGTGCCAGCAGCCCCCCCCGACAGGGCCACGGGGAGCTGTTTTTT. Protein product: CASSPPRQGHGELFF.